This T cell receptor beta chain originates from a study of CD8 T cells in ankylosing spondylitis. With 4 bases removed from V and 2 bases from J, the gap between germline ends came to 6 bases. CDR3 length: 11 amino acids. The germline gives CDR1 SQVTM, CDR2 ANQGSEA. This clonotype occurred many times. No antigen is known for it. Study-wide points: Ankylosing spondylitis blood appeared to carry a characteristic TCR beta motif of roughly 8 highly homologous variants. Within peripheral blood, clones linked to disease were CD8+ and relatively rare. In synovial fluid and blood from reactive arthritis, some motif variants were previously reported. Matched ankylosing spondylitis synovial fluid reportedly contained a significantly enriched population of disease-linked clones.

The TCR beta libraries were generated through quantitative 5'-RACE incorporating molecular barcodes. TCRdb reprocessed the 5' RACE reads via MiXCR and lists one record per CDR3 protein. The table has fewer than 500,000 distinct CDR3 sequences, more than 20% seen once. The chain uses TRBV29-1 and TRBJ2-7; TRBD2 is a possible D gene (6 bases). Sequencing was done on a sample of blood, either unsorted or a sorted T cell fraction (not recorded which). This clonotype was obtained from a male donor with ankylosing spondylitis. The CDR3 is CSVVAAYEQYF. The CDR3 nucleotides read TGCAGCGTTGTAGCGGCCTACGAGCAGTACTTC.